This paragraph reports one T cell receptor (beta chain). Patients having uncontrolled infection, another autoimmune disease, pregnancy or lactation were not included. RNA transcripts served as the template for amplifying TCR beta CDR3 regions. The primer set for the first-round RT-PCR of the TCR CDR3 was HTBI. Each CDR3 protein gets one entry after TCRdb re-called the multiplex PCR reads with MiXCR. Of some 620,000 distinct CDR3 sequences in the sample, 15% to 20% were seen once. Germline lookup yields CDR1 SGHRS and CDR2 YFSETQ. V was pared by 4 bases and J by 5 bases, with 14 bases between. The CDR3 is 14 residues long. The data are from a study of T cells in Graves' hyperthyroidism and ophthalmopathy.

The origin of this receptor is a woman under 40 with Graves' hyperthyroidism. The chain recombines TRBV5-1 with TRBJ2-3; the D gene is possibly TRBD1 (5 bases). Sample: blood. CDR3 sequence reads: CASSDPGKGDTQYF. The CDR3 DNA reads TGCGCCAGCAGCGACCCAGGGAAAGGAGATACGCAGTATTTT.